This passage covers 12 T cell receptor beta chains from one sample sequenced in a study of control samples from healthy donors and cancer patients. The method was immunoSEQ multiplex PCR; TCRdb's version includes in-frame clones alone and lacks a portion of them. Among about 120,000 clones, about 87% were seen once, and the ten largest hold 9% to 14%. The sample comprised blood. All receptors come from a man aged 25-45 years in good health.

This chain links TRBV6-1 with TRBJ1-1; a weak D match, TRBD1 (5 bases). Germline CDR1 is MNHNS and CDR2 is SASEGT. The CDR3 covers 14 residues. V gave up 2 bases and J gave up 5 bases, with 12 bases separating them. In DNA form, the CDR3 reads TGTGCCAGCAGTGAACTGTCAGGGCGGACTGAAGCTTTCTTT. Translating gives CASSELSGRTEAFF.

The genes are TRBV5-4 and TRBJ2-3; TRBD2 agrees at 12 bases. Germline lookup yields CDR1 SGHNT and CDR2 YYREEE (reference sequence). Trimming cost V 2 bases and J 5 bases; bases outside gene matches: 6. The CDR3 contains 16 residues. This chain's CDR3 is CASSLWTSGEVDTQYF. The CDR3, as DNA: TGTGCCAGCAGCTTATGGACTAGCGGGGAGGTAGATACGCAGTATTTT.

The chain couples TRBV4-1 to TRBJ1-5; 7 bases line up with TRBD1. Germline values: CDR1 MGHRA, CDR2 YSYEKL. The trim removed 1 base at V and 4 bases at J, leaving 4 bases unmatched. CDR3 length: 15 residues. CDR3 DNA sequence: TGCGCCAGCAGCCAAGTTAGGGACAGTAATCAGCCCCAGCATTTT. Its protein is CASSQVRDSNQPQHF.

The chain joins TRBV4-1 to TRBJ2-5; D gene ambiguous. Germline CDR1 reads MGHRA; CDR2 reads YSYEKL. Trimming left V 0 bases short and J 5 bases short, with 10 bases between. This CDR3 contains 14 residues. The CDR3 DNA is TGCGCCAGCAGCCAAGAAGGTCACCGGGAGACCCAGTACTTC. It codes for CASSQEGHRETQYF.

This chain uses TRBV5-1 with TRBJ2-5, with D unresolved. The CDR3 loop spans 14 amino acids. The V gene's germline CDR1 is SGHRS and CDR2 YFSETQ. The V end lost 3 bases, the J end lost 3 bases, and 12 bases lay between the germline ends. The CDR3 loop reads CASSWESSEETQYF. In nucleotides, the CDR3 is TGCGCCAGCAGCTGGGAATCGTCCGAAGAGACCCAGTACTTC.

The rearrangement uses TRBV10-1 and TRBJ2-2, with D hard to call. The CDR3 extends over 13 amino acids. Germline-derived CDR1 and CDR2 are WNHNN and SYGVQD (reference sequence). The V end was cut by 8 bases, the J end by 4 bases, with 11 bases between. As DNA, the CDR3 is TGCGCCAGCCGCCCAGGTGGCACCGGGGAGCTGTTTTTT. It translates to CASRPGGTGELFF.

This chain connects TRBV2 to TRBJ2-1, with 8 nucleotides matching TRBD2. J was trimmed by 6 bases and V by 5 bases; bases with no gene match: 9. The CDR3 extends over 15 amino acids. Germline loops: CDR1 SNHLY, CDR2 FYNNEI. The CDR3 coding sequence is TGTGCCAGCAGTTGGGGGCTTAGCGGGGCCAATGAGCAGTTCTTC. Protein sequence: CASSWGLSGANEQFF.

V gene TRBV3-1 (or the pseudogene TRBV3-2) combines with J gene TRBJ1-2; D call uncertain. Germline loops: CDR1 LGHDT, CDR2 YNNKEL (reference sequence). The CDR3 contains 16 residues. Trimming removed 1 base from V and 4 bases from J, with 16 bases in between. The CDR3 region has the DNA TGTGCCAGCAGCCAAGTCGCAGCCGACCCCGTCTATGGCTACACCTTC. Its translation: CASSQVAADPVYGYTF.

The rearrangement uses TRBV6-5 and TRBJ2-2, with D possibly TRBD2 on 5 matching bases. Per germline, CDR1 MNHEY and CDR2 SVGAGI. The CDR3 loop spans 15 amino acids. V lost 2 bases, J lost 1 base, and 8 bases lay in between. DNA for the CDR3: TGTGCCAGCAGTTACAGACGGGAGAACACCGGGGAGCTGTTTTTT. Amino acids: CASSYRRENTGELFF.

This clone was seen more than once but under ten times. The chain has TRBV24-1 and TRBJ1-2; possible D gene TRBD1, 6 bases. The CDR3 totals 12 residues. V lost 9 bases and J lost 4, with 11 bases in between. The germline V gene has CDR1 KGHDR and CDR2 SFDVKD. This CDR3 reads CATWTDPYGYTF. The CDR3, as DNA: TGTGCCACCTGGACAGATCCCTATGGCTACACCTTC.

V and J are TRBV3-1 (or the pseudogene TRBV3-2) and TRBJ2-2; perhaps TRBD1 as D (5 bases). The CDR3 length is 15 residues. Germline assignment: CDR1 LGHDT and CDR2 YNNKEL (reference sequence). Trimming cost V 4 bases and J 4 bases, with 13 bases left between them. Here the CDR3 DNA reads TGTGCCAGCAGCCGGGGCAGGGCCCTCACCGGGGAGCTGTTTTTT. Encoded protein: CASSRGRALTGELFF.

The J gene is TRBJ1-2, the V gene TRBV19, with TRBD1 identical over 7 bases. The CDR3 covers 13 residues. Germline V lookup: CDR1 LNHDA, CDR2 SQIVND (reference sequence). After removal of 7 bases from V and 10 bases from J, the junction contained 12 bases not matched to a gene. CDR3 amino acids: CASTNRDRPSYTF. The CDR3 DNA is TGTGCCAGTACCAATAGGGACAGACCTTCCTACACCTTC.